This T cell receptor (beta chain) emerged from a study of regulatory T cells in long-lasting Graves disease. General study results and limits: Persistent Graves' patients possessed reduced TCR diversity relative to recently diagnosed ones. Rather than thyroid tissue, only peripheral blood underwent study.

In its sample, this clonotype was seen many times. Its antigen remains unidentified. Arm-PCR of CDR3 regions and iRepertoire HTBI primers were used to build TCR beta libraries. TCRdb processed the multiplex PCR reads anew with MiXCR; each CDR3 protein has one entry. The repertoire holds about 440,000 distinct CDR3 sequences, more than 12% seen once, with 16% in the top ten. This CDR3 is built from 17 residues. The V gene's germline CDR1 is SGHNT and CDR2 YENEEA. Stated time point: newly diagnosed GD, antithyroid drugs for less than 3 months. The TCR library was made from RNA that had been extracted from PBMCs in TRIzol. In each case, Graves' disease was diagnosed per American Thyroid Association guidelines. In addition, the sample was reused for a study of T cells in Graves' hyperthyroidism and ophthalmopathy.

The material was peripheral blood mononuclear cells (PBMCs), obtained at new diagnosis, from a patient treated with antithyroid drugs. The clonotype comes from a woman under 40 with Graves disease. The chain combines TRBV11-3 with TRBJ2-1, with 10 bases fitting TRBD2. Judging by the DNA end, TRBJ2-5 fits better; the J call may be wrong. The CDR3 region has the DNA TGTGCCAGCAGCTTAGCCCTAGCGGGACTAGCGCAAGAGACCCAGTACTTC. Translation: CASSLALAGLAQETQYF.